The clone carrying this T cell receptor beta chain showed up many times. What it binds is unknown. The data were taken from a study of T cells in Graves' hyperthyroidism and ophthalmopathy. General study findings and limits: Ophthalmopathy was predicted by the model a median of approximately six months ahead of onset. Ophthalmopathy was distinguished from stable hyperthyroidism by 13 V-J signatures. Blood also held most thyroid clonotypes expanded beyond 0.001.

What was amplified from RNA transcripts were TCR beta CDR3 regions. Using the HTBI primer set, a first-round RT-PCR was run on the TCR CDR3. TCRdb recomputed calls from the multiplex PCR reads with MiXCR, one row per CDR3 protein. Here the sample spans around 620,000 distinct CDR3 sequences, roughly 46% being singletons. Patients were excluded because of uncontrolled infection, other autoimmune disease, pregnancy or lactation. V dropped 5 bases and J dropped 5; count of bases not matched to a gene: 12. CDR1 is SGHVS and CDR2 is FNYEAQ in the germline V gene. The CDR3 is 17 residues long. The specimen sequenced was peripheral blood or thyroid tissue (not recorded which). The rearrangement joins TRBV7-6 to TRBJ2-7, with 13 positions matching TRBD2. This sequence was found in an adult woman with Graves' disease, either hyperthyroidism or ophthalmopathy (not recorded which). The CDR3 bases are TGTGCCAGCAGCCAGGGACTAGCGGGAACACACCGCGACGAGCAGTACTTC. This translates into CASSQGLAGTHRDEQYF.